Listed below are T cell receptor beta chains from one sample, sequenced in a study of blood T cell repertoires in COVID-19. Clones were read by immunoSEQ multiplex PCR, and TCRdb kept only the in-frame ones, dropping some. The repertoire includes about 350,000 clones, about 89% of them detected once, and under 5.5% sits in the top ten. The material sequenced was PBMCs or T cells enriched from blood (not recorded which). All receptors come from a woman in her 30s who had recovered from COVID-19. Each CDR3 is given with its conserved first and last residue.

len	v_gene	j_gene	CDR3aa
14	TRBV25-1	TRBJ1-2	CASSDDRGRYGYTF
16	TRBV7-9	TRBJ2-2	CASSLETGGRAGELFF
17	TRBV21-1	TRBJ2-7	CASSKALCGTNLTEQYF
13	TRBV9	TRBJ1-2	CASTKIRGNGYTF
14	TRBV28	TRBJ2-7	CASSGTGMSYEQYF
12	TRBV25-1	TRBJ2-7	CASRRDTYEQYF
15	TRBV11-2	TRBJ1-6	CASSLSVGAYSPLHF
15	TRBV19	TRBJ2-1	CASKITGGPYNEQFF
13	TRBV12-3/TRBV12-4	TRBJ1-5	CASSSRVNQPQHF
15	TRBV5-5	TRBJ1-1	CASSSQLDRDTEAFF
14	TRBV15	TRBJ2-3	CATTPGLGTDTQYF
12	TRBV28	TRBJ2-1	CASSGDSNEQFF
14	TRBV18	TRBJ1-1	CASSPGLLNTEAFF
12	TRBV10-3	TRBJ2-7	CAISGNSGEQYF
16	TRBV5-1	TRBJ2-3	CASSPLAGWSTDTQYF
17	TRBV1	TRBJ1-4	CTSSHTQGAGANEKLFF
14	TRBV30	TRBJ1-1	CAWSERGAGTEAFF
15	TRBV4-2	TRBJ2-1	CASSPRGRGAGEQFF
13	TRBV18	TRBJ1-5	CASSAGGNQPQHF
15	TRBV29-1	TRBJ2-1	CSVIGDRGSYNEQFF
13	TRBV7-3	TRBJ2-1	CASSLISQDEQFF
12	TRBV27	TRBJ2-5	CARRDSLETQYF
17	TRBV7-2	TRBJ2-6	CASSLAPIGSGANVLTF
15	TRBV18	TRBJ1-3	CASSPAPDRGNTIYF
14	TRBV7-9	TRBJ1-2	CASSWDSTNYGYTF
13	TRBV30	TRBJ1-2	CAWSAGGDYGYTF
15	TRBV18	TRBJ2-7	CASSFRDRSTYEQYF
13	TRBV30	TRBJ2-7	CAWSTGTGDEQYF
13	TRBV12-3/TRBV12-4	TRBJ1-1	CASSNTGGTEAFF
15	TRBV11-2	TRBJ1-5	CASSSTGNSNQPQHF
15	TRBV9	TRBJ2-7	CASSGGQGDSYEQYF
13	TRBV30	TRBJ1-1	CAWSVGETPEAFF